This TCR beta chain is from a study of blood T cell repertoires in COVID-19. Trimming took off 1 base at V and 4 bases at J, with 10 bases between the two ends. Germline lookup yields CDR1 LGHDT and CDR2 YNNKEL (reference sequence). The CDR3 runs to 14 residues. The protocol was immunoSEQ multiplex PCR, while the TCRdb copy is restricted to in-frame clones and leaves out a portion. The sample has approximately 450,000 clones, 80% to 90% seen once. The TCR was taken from a man aged 25 to 40 who had recovered from COVID-19. The sequencing sample was made of PBMCs or T cells enriched from blood (not recorded which). This chain uses TRBV3-1 (or the pseudogene TRBV3-2) with TRBJ1-2; D ambiguous. CDR3 amino acids: CASSQGSVSYGYTF. The CDR3 nucleotides are TGTGCCAGCAGCCAAGGTTCTGTTTCCTATGGCTACACCTTC.